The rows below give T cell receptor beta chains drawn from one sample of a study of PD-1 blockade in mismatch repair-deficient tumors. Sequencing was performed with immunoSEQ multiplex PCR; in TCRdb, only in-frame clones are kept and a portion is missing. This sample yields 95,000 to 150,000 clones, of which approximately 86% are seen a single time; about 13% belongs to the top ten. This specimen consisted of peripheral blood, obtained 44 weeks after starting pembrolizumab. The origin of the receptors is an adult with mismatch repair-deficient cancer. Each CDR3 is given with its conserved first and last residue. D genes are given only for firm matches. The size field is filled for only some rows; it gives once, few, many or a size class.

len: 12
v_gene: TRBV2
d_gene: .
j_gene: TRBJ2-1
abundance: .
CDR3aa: CASGVDRNEQFF
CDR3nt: TGTGCCAGCGGGGTCGACCGGAATGAGCAGTTCTTC

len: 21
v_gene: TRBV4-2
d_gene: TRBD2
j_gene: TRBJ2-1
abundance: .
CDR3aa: CASSHVEGLAGGPHFYNEQFF
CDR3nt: TGTGCCAGCAGCCATGTAGAGGGACTAGCGGGAGGGCCCCACTTCTACAATGAGCAGTTCTTC

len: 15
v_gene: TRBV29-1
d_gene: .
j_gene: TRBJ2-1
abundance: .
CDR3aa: CSDQGDGRTYNEQFF
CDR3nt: TGCAGCGACCAGGGGGACGGGAGAACCTACAATGAGCAGTTCTTC

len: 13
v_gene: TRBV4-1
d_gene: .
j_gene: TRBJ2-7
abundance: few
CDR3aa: CASSQAGAYEQYF
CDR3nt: TGCGCCAGCAGCCAAGCAGGGGCCTACGAGCAGTACTTC

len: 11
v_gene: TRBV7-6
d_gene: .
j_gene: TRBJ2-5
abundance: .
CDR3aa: CASGEEETQYF
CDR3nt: TGTGCCAGCGGCGAAGAAGAGACCCAGTACTTC

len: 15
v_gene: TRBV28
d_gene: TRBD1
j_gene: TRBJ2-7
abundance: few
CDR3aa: CASKSAGTGSYEQYF
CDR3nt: TGTGCCAGCAAGTCGGCTGGGACAGGGAGCTACGAGCAGTACTTC

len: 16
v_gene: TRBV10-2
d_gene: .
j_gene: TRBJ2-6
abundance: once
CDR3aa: CASIQGPPSGANVLTF
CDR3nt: TGCGCCAGCATTCAGGGGCCCCCCTCTGGGGCCAACGTCCTGACTTTC

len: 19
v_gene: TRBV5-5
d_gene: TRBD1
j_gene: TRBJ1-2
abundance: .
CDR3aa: CASSLRLRTGGLREDGYTF
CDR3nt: TGTGCCAGCAGCTTGAGGTTAAGGACAGGGGGCCTCCGGGAGGATGGCTACACCTTC

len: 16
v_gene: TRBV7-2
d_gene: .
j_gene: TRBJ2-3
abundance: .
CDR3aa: CASSLLGGIGSDTQYF
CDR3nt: TGTGCCAGCAGCTTACTCGGCGGGATCGGATCAGATACGCAGTATTTT

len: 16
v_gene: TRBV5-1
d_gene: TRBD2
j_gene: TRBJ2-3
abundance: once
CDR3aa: CASSLEGPTSGRAQYF
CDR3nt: TGCGCCAGCAGCTTGGAGGGCCCGACTAGCGGGAGAGCGCAGTATTTT

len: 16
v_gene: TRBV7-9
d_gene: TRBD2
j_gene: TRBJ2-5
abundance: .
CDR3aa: CASSLRTSGGGETQYF
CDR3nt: TGTGCCAGCAGCCTACGAACTAGCGGAGGGGGGGAGACCCAGTACTTC

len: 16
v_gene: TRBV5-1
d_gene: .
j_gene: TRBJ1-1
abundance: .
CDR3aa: CASSLGGPALNTEAFF
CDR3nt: TGCGCCAGCAGCTTGGGAGGGCCAGCGCTGAACACTGAAGCTTTCTTT

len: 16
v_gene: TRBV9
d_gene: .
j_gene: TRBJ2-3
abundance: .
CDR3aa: CASSVAGRGGTDTQYF
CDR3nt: TGTGCCAGCAGCGTAGCAGGCAGGGGGGGGACAGATACGCAGTATTTT

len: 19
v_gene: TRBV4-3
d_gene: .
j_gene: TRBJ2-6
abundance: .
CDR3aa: CASSQEGQGRGSGANVLTF
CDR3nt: TGCGCCAGCAGCCAAGAAGGGCAGGGAAGGGGGTCTGGGGCCAACGTCCTGACTTTC